Shown below are 22 T cell receptor beta chains from a single sample sequenced in a study of radiotherapy plus CTLA-4 blockade in lung cancer. Measured with immunoSEQ multiplex PCR; TCRdb has only the in-frame clones, and not every one. The table lists roughly 97,000 clones, about four fifths of them singletons. The source was peripheral blood, collected from a patient treated with radiotherapy plus ipilimumab. The receptor set was obtained from a human donor with non-small cell lung cancer who had a partial response to radiotherapy plus ipilimumab. Some clones in this sample may be carry-over from other donors' samples.

In its sample, this clone ranks as medium-sized. The chain joins TRBV2 to TRBJ2-3; D is possibly TRBD2 (5 bases). V lost 8 bases, J lost 4 bases, and 22 bases lay in between. Germline V gives CDR1 SNHLY, CDR2 FYNNEI. The CDR3 runs 16 residues. The CDR3: CASRTGLAAEADTQYF. CDR3 bases: TGTGCCAGCCGTACCGGGCTAGCTGCCGAGGCAGATACGCAGTATTTT.

Only one count was recorded for this clone. The V call is TRBV28, the J call TRBJ2-7; no clear D gene. V gave up 10 bases and J gave up 0 bases, with 13 bases separating them. Germline-derived CDR1 and CDR2 are MDHEN and SYDVKM. This CDR3 comprises 13 residues. The CDR3 DNA follows: TGTGCCACCCGTATCCAGTACTCCTACGAGCAGTACTTC. Translating gives CATRIQYSYEQYF.

This clone occurred a few times. The V and J genes are TRBV6-1 and TRBJ2-1, with 7 bases that match TRBD1. Germline V gene lookup returns CDR1 MNHNS and CDR2 SASEGT. CDR3 length: 13 residues. The J segment lost 7 bases and the V segment lost 5 bases, leaving 5 bases of the junction unmatched. Here the CDR3 DNA reads TGTGCCAGCAGTCCGGGACAGCGGAATGAGCAGTTCTTC. Protein sequence: CASSPGQRNEQFF.

V is TRBV7-9 and J is TRBJ1-2; D is uncertain. V lost 1 base and J lost 4, with 10 bases in between. The CDR3 runs to 14 residues. Germline V gene data show CDR1 as SEHNR and CDR2 as FQNEAQ (reference sequence). The DNA of the CDR3 is TGTGCCAGCAGCTTAGGCGCGGGAAGCTATGGCTACACCTTC. The encoded protein is CASSLGAGSYGYTF.

The rearrangement links TRBV19 to TRBJ1-1; 9 positions agree with TRBD1. V lost 1 base, J lost 7 bases, and 10 bases stayed unmatched. The CDR3 has 16 amino acids. Germline lookup yields CDR1 LNHDA and CDR2 SQIVND (reference sequence). The CDR3: CASSIVSHRDRDEAFF. The CDR3 bases are TGTGCCAGTAGTATAGTGTCGCACCGGGACAGGGATGAAGCTTTCTTT.

This clone was seen a handful of times. V and J are TRBV5-1 and TRBJ1-4; 7 bases are a match to TRBD1. CDR1 and CDR2 from the germline V gene are SGHRS and YFSETQ. V gave up 4 bases and J gave up 4 bases; unmatched junction bases: 4. This CDR3 is built from 14 residues. The CDR3 DNA reads as TGCGCCAGCAGCGCGTCAGGGGGTAATGAAAAACTGTTTTTT. This translates into CASSASGGNEKLFF.

This clone was picked up a small number of times. The J gene is TRBJ2-1, the V gene TRBV6-5; D might be TRBD2 (6 bases). Trimming pared 4 bases from V and 7 bases from J, leaving 20 bases between. The CDR3 length is 16 residues. Germline assignment: CDR1 MNHEY and CDR2 SVGAGI. CDR3 DNA sequence: TGTGCCAGCAGTTCCCTCCGGGTCGGGAGTCGGAATGAGCAGTTCTTC. It yields the protein CASSSLRVGSRNEQFF.

This clone is labeled as medium-sized (0.01 to 0.1%). The chain carries TRBV9 and TRBJ2-6, with TRBD1 matching 9 bases. Germline trimming cut 4 bases from V and 0 bases from J; bases unmatched to any gene: 11. The CDR3 has 19 amino acids. The germline gives CDR1 SGDLS, CDR2 YYNGEE. The CDR3 reads CASSPGAGTGSSGANVLTF. In DNA, the CDR3 is TGTGCCAGCAGCCCAGGTGCCGGGACAGGGAGCTCTGGGGCCAACGTCCTGACTTTC.

This clone was observed once. J is TRBJ2-1 and V is TRBV6-4, with TRBD2 matching 14 bases. The junction had 7 bases not matched to a gene; V was cut back by 6 bases and J by 9 bases. This CDR3 has 15 amino acids. Germline CDR1 reads MRHNA; CDR2 reads SNTAGT. The CDR3 DNA reads as TGTGCCAGCAGCCCGGGACTAGCGGGAGTTGGTGAGCAGTTCTTC. Translating it yields CASSPGLAGVGEQFF.

A few counts support this clone. CDR3: CASSSGTRAFEAFF. In nucleotides, the CDR3 is TGTGCCAGCAGCTCGGGGACAAGGGCCTTCGAAGCTTTCTTT. V usage is TRBV7-9 and J usage is TRBJ1-1; TRBD1 is a possible D gene (6 bases). Germline CDR1 and CDR2: SEHNR and FQNEAQ (reference sequence). The CDR3 is 14 residues long. The germline V and J ends were trimmed by 4 bases and 8 bases, with 17 bases remaining between them.

The chain has TRBV7-6 and TRBJ2-1; 13 bases agree with TRBD2. V lost 4 bases, J lost 10 bases, and 10 bases stayed unmatched. CDR3 length: 16 amino acids. The germline V gene has CDR1 SGHVS and CDR2 FNYEAQ. The CDR3 sequence: CASSYQGLAGVEEQFF. For the CDR3, the DNA is TGTGCCAGCAGCTACCAAGGACTAGCGGGAGTAGAGGAGCAGTTCTTC.

The chain uses TRBV28 and TRBJ1-1, with 7 bases identical to TRBD1. V gave up 6 bases and J gave up 9 bases; unmatched junction bases: 4. Germline V lookup: CDR1 MDHEN, CDR2 SYDVKM. The CDR3 is made up of 11 amino acids. CDR3 in amino acids: CASSRDRKAFF. CDR3 nucleotide sequence: TGTGCCAGCAGCAGGGACAGAAAAGCTTTCTTT.

V gene TRBV4-1 combines with J gene TRBJ2-1, with D perhaps matching TRBD2 (6 bases). CDR3 length: 15 amino acids. The germline V gene encodes CDR1 MGHRA and CDR2 YSYEKL. The V and J ends lost 2 bases and 6 bases respectively, with 14 bases between them. CDR3 sequence: CASSQPSTRLNEQFF. DNA for the CDR3: TGCGCCAGCAGCCAACCATCGACTAGGCTCAATGAGCAGTTCTTC.

This chain uses TRBV5-5 with TRBJ1-2; possible D gene TRBD1, 5 bases. The CDR3 sequence is 14 residues long. CDR1 is SGHKS and CDR2 is YYEKEE in the germline V gene (reference sequence). V dropped 1 base and J dropped 8 bases, with 15 bases sitting between them. The CDR3 is CASSLTQGAGGYTF. The CDR3 DNA follows: TGTGCCAGCAGCTTGACCCAGGGAGCGGGAGGCTACACCTTC.

This clone was seen a few times. The chain has TRBV7-9 and TRBJ2-1; 11 bases match TRBD1. The CDR3 contains 15 residues. Germline-derived CDR1 and CDR2 are SEHNR and FQNEAQ (reference sequence). Germline trimming cut 5 bases from V and 2 bases from J; bases unmatched to any gene: 2. The CDR3 coding sequence is TGTGCCAGCAGCAGGACAGGGGGCGCCTACAATGAGCAGTTCTTC. It encodes CASSRTGGAYNEQFF. Variable domain in full (rest from reference TRBV7-9 and TRBJ2-1): DTGVSQNPRHKITKRGQNVTFRCDPISEHNRLYWYRQTLGQGPEFLTYFQNEAQLEKSRLLSDRFSAERPKGSFSTLEIQRTEQGDSAMYLCASSRTGGAYNEQFFGPGTRLTVL.

The rearrangement uses TRBV7-9 and TRBJ2-6, with 11 positions matching TRBD2. The V segment lost 5 bases and the J segment 4 bases; nucleotides outside the gene matches: 10. The CDR3 extends over 18 amino acids. Per germline, CDR1 SEHNR and CDR2 FQNEAQ (reference sequence). The CDR3 here is CASSAVAGGLYGANVLTF. CDR3 nucleotides: TGTGCCAGCAGCGCCGTAGCGGGGGGGCTATACGGGGCCAACGTCCTGACTTTC. The full variable domain, its missing parts supplied by reference TRBV7-9 and TRBJ2-6, is DTGVSQNPRHKITKRGQNVTFRCDPISEHNRLYWYRQTLGQGPEFLTYFQNEAQLEKSRLLSDRFSAERPKGSFSTLEIQRTEQGDSAMYLCASSAVAGGLYGANVLTFGAGSRLTVL.

This clone was counted a few times. V is TRBV19 and J is TRBJ1-1, with 7 bases that match TRBD1. This CDR3 has 16 amino acids. Trimming removed 7 bases from V and 4 bases from J; junction bases left unmatched: 15. The germline V gene has CDR1 LNHDA and CDR2 SQIVND (reference sequence). The CDR3 loop is CASIDRDPTMITEAFF. The CDR3 DNA reads as TGTGCCAGTATCGACAGGGACCCCACAATGATCACTGAAGCTTTCTTT.

This clone was seen only a few times. The CDR3, as DNA: TGTGCCAGCAGCCTCGTGGGGGGAGTTAATTCACCCCTCCACTTT. Its translation: CASSLVGGVNSPLHF. The chain links TRBV7-2 to TRBJ1-6; a weak D match, TRBD1 (5 bases). V was cut by 5 bases and J by 6 bases, with 14 bases left in between. CDR3 length: 15 amino acids. The germline gives CDR1 SGHTA, CDR2 FQGNSA.

V is TRBV7-3 and J is TRBJ1-1; the D gene is possibly TRBD1 (6 bases). Deletions cut 5 bases from V and 0 bases from J, with 25 bases between. This CDR3 comprises 19 residues. From germline, CDR1 is SGHTA and CDR2 FQGTGA. The CDR3 loop is CASSPEGTHYRGVNTEAFF. For the CDR3, the DNA is TGTGCCAGCAGCCCCGAAGGGACACACTATAGGGGAGTGAACACTGAAGCTTTCTTT.

The rearrangement uses TRBV10-1 and TRBJ2-1, with TRBD2 matching 8 bases. Per the germline V gene, CDR1 is WNHNN and CDR2 is SYGVQD (reference sequence). Unmatched junction bases numbered 7, after V lost 0 bases and J lost 6 bases. There are 16 residues in the CDR3. The CDR3 DNA follows: TGCGCCAGCAGTGAGTCGACGGGAGGGCCTCTCAATGAGCAGTTCTTC. It translates to CASSESTGGPLNEQFF.

The chain links TRBV28 to TRBJ2-1, with 10 bases matching TRBD2. The CDR3 has 15 amino acids. Germline CDR1 is MDHEN and CDR2 is SYDVKM. With V trimmed by 6 bases and J by 3 bases, 5 bases remained unmatched. The CDR3 DNA sequence: TGTGCCAGCAGCCTTAGCGGGAGGTACTACAATGAGCAGTTCTTC. Its protein product is CASSLSGRYYNEQFF.

The V and J genes are TRBV5-1 and TRBJ1-2, with a tentative D call TRBD1 (6 bases). The V end lost 4 bases, the J end lost 4 bases, and 14 bases lay between the germline ends. Germline CDR1 and CDR2: SGHRS and YFSETQ. The CDR3 totals 14 residues. The chain's CDR3 is CASSPETGVYGYTF. CDR3 in DNA: TGCGCCAGCAGCCCAGAGACAGGCGTCTATGGCTACACCTTC.